This is a list of T cell receptor beta chains from one sample in a study of cytomegalovirus exposure and HLA in healthy donors. TCRdb's table, derived via immunoSEQ multiplex PCR, lists solely in-frame clones and lacks some. Among about 130,000 clones listed, around nine tenths were seen once. Sample: PBMCs. The receptors were gathered from a man aged 25 to 45 in good health and CMV-seronegative. Each CDR3 is given with its conserved first and last residue. Fields, in order: V gene, J gene, clone size, D gene, CDR3 protein, CDR3 DNA. A D gene is named only where the DNA matches it firmly. Part of the rows lack a size; the others show once, few, many or a class for expanded clones.

v_gene: TRBV27
j_gene: TRBJ1-2
abundance: -
d_gene: -
CDR3aa: CASSTSGALNYGYTF
CDR3nt: TGTGCCAGCAGCACATCAGGGGCTCTTAACTATGGCTACACCTTC

v_gene: TRBV18
j_gene: TRBJ1-2
abundance: -
d_gene: TRBD1
CDR3aa: CASSPGTGSLYGYTF
CDR3nt: TGTGCCAGCTCACCGGGGACAGGATCCCTCTATGGCTACACCTTC

v_gene: TRBV19
j_gene: TRBJ1-1
abundance: -
d_gene: TRBD1
CDR3aa: CASSHDGTGADTEAFF
CDR3nt: TGTGCCAGTAGTCATGATGGGACAGGGGCGGACACTGAAGCTTTCTTT

v_gene: TRBV11-3
j_gene: TRBJ2-1
abundance: -
d_gene: TRBD2
CDR3aa: CASSLGLAAWGEQFF
CDR3nt: TGTGCCAGCAGCCTCGGACTAGCGGCGTGGGGTGAGCAGTTCTTC

v_gene: TRBV6-4
j_gene: TRBJ2-2
abundance: once
d_gene: -
CDR3aa: CASKADWAGELFF
CDR3nt: TGTGCCAGCAAGGCGGATTGGGCCGGGGAGCTGTTTTTT

v_gene: TRBV30
j_gene: TRBJ2-3
abundance: -
d_gene: TRBD2
CDR3aa: CAWSTSGGTQYF
CDR3nt: TGTGCCTGGAGTACGTCGGGGGGTACGCAGTATTTT

v_gene: TRBV6-1
j_gene: TRBJ2-3
abundance: -
d_gene: TRBD2
CDR3aa: CASSEDGGSADTQYF
CDR3nt: TGTGCCAGCAGTGAAGACGGCGGGAGCGCAGATACGCAGTATTTT

v_gene: TRBV6-5
j_gene: TRBJ2-2
abundance: -
d_gene: -
CDR3aa: CASTYSSSGAGELFF
CDR3nt: TGTGCCAGCACCTATAGCTCTTCGGGGGCCGGGGAGCTGTTTTTT

v_gene: TRBV6-4
j_gene: TRBJ2-2
abundance: -
d_gene: TRBD1
CDR3aa: CASKGTDTGELFF
CDR3nt: TGTGCCAGCAAAGGGACAGACACCGGGGAGCTGTTTTTT

v_gene: TRBV7-3
j_gene: TRBJ2-5
abundance: -
d_gene: -
CDR3aa: CASSLNLKQTQYF
CDR3nt: TGTGCCAGCAGCTTAAATCTAAAGCAGACCCAGTACTTC

v_gene: TRBV7-9
j_gene: TRBJ2-3
abundance: -
d_gene: -
CDR3aa: CASSFLAVLRDTQYF
CDR3nt: TGTGCCAGCAGCTTTCTCGCGGTCCTGAGAGATACGCAGTATTTT

v_gene: TRBV5-1
j_gene: TRBJ2-6
abundance: -
d_gene: -
CDR3aa: CATSTIPGANVLTF
CDR3nt: TGCGCCACCTCCACTATACCTGGGGCCAACGTCCTGACTTTC

v_gene: TRBV10-3
j_gene: TRBJ1-6
abundance: -
d_gene: TRBD1
CDR3aa: CATRTGELGSPLHF
CDR3nt: TGTGCCACCAGGACAGGGGAATTAGGATCACCCCTCCACTTT

v_gene: TRBV10-1
j_gene: TRBJ2-3
abundance: -
d_gene: TRBD2
CDR3aa: CASKGTSGRNTDTQYF
CDR3nt: TGCGCCAGCAAAGGGACTAGCGGGAGGAACACAGATACGCAGTATTTT

v_gene: TRBV2
j_gene: TRBJ2-3
abundance: few
d_gene: -
CDR3aa: CASSANWPEGGRGDTQYF
CDR3nt: TGTGCCAGCAGCGCCAATTGGCCCGAAGGGGGGAGGGGAGATACGCAGTATTTT

v_gene: TRBV4-3
j_gene: TRBJ2-7
abundance: -
d_gene: -
CDR3aa: CASSQDLEQGMNEQYF
CDR3nt: TGCGCCAGCAGCCAAGATCTCGAGCAGGGAATGAACGAGCAGTACTTC

v_gene: TRBV2
j_gene: TRBJ2-1
abundance: -
d_gene: TRBD2
CDR3aa: CASTKAGLAGVHEQFF
CDR3nt: TGTGCCAGCACCAAGGCGGGACTAGCGGGAGTACACGAGCAGTTCTTC

v_gene: TRBV7-2
j_gene: TRBJ1-5
abundance: few
d_gene: TRBD1
CDR3aa: CASSPDRVGQPQHF
CDR3nt: TGTGCCAGCAGCCCCGACAGGGTTGGTCAGCCCCAGCATTTT

v_gene: TRBV7-7
j_gene: TRBJ2-5
abundance: -
d_gene: -
CDR3aa: CASSYDGETQYF
CDR3nt: TGTGCCAGCAGCTACGACGGGGAGACCCAGTACTTC

v_gene: TRBV5-1
j_gene: TRBJ1-1
abundance: -
d_gene: -
CDR3aa: CASSSDSFLEAFF
CDR3nt: TGCGCCAGCAGCTCCGACTCCTTCTTAGAAGCTTTCTTT

v_gene: TRBV27
j_gene: TRBJ2-1
abundance: -
d_gene: -
CDR3aa: CASSLSLGGNEQFF
CDR3nt: TGTGCCAGCAGTTTAAGTCTTGGGGGGAATGAGCAGTTCTTC

v_gene: TRBV27
j_gene: TRBJ2-7
abundance: -
d_gene: TRBD1
CDR3aa: CASSPWTGAHEQYF
CDR3nt: TGTGCCAGCAGTCCCTGGACAGGGGCCCACGAGCAGTACTTC

v_gene: TRBV7-6
j_gene: TRBJ2-7
abundance: -
d_gene: TRBD1
CDR3aa: CASSTRTGLLNEQYF
CDR3nt: TGTGCCAGCAGCACGAGGACAGGGTTATTAAACGAGCAGTACTTC

v_gene: TRBV29-1
j_gene: TRBJ2-5
abundance: once
d_gene: -
CDR3aa: CSVEYRGQETQYF
CDR3nt: TGCAGCGTTGAATATAGGGGGCAAGAGACCCAGTACTTC

v_gene: TRBV5-1
j_gene: TRBJ1-5
abundance: -
d_gene: -
CDR3aa: CASSFGGDQPQHF
CDR3nt: TGCGCCAGCAGCTTTGGAGGGGATCAGCCCCAGCATTTT

v_gene: TRBV6-1
j_gene: TRBJ2-1
abundance: -
d_gene: TRBD2
CDR3aa: CASSRTSGPHNEQFF
CDR3nt: TGTGCCAGCAGTAGGACTAGCGGACCACACAATGAGCAGTTCTTC

v_gene: TRBV19
j_gene: TRBJ1-5
abundance: -
d_gene: -
CDR3aa: CASSIAGQNNQPQHF
CDR3nt: TGTGCCAGTAGTATCGCGGGCCAAAATAATCAGCCCCAGCATTTT

v_gene: TRBV5-1
j_gene: TRBJ2-3
abundance: -
d_gene: TRBD2
CDR3aa: CASSIGGLAGGQDTQYF
CDR3nt: TGCGCCAGCAGCATTGGGGGGCTAGCGGGAGGCCAGGATACGCAGTATTTT

v_gene: TRBV2
j_gene: TRBJ2-3
abundance: -
d_gene: TRBD1
CDR3aa: CASSPGQGAADTQYF
CDR3nt: TGTGCCAGCAGCCCGGGACAGGGGGCTGCAGATACGCAATATTTT

v_gene: TRBV28
j_gene: TRBJ2-3
abundance: -
d_gene: TRBD1
CDR3aa: CASSPRDRATTAYTDTQYF
CDR3nt: TGTGCCAGCAGTCCCCGGGACAGGGCGACCACCGCATACACAGATACGCAGTATTTT

v_gene: TRBV25-1
j_gene: TRBJ1-3
abundance: once
d_gene: TRBD1
CDR3aa: CASSELATGPSGNTIYF
CDR3nt: TGTGCCAGCAGTGAACTAGCGACAGGGCCCTCTGGAAACACCATATATTTT

v_gene: TRBV29-1
j_gene: TRBJ2-1
abundance: -
d_gene: -
CDR3aa: CSVEGQASSYNEQFF
CDR3nt: TGCAGCGTTGAAGGACAGGCCAGCTCCTACAATGAGCAGTTCTTC

v_gene: TRBV10-1
j_gene: TRBJ2-1
abundance: once
d_gene: -
CDR3aa: CASSESMRGPEQFF
CDR3nt: TGCGCCAGCAGTGAGTCCATGAGAGGCCCTGAGCAGTTCTTC

v_gene: TRBV18
j_gene: TRBJ1-1
abundance: -
d_gene: TRBD1
CDR3aa: CASSDRAYTEAFF
CDR3nt: TGTGCCAGCTCGGACAGGGCCTACACTGAAGCTTTCTTT

v_gene: TRBV4-3
j_gene: TRBJ2-3
abundance: -
d_gene: -
CDR3aa: CASSQVRLPGDTQYF
CDR3nt: TGCGCCAGCAGCCAAGTGAGACTCCCGGGTGATACGCAGTATTTT

v_gene: TRBV7-9
j_gene: TRBJ1-6
abundance: few
d_gene: -
CDR3aa: CASSLVRVENSPLHF
CDR3nt: TGTGCCAGCAGCTTAGTACGGGTGGAGAATTCACCCCTCCACTTT

v_gene: TRBV7-2
j_gene: TRBJ1-5
abundance: -
d_gene: -
CDR3aa: CASSLGGMSRPQHF
CDR3nt: TGTGCCAGCAGCCTAGGAGGTATGTCGAGACCCCAGCATTTT

v_gene: TRBV27
j_gene: TRBJ1-5
abundance: few
d_gene: -
CDR3aa: CASSPGPYSNQPQHF
CDR3nt: TGTGCCAGCAGTCCAGGGCCCTATAGCAATCAGCCCCAGCATTTT

v_gene: TRBV30
j_gene: TRBJ1-2
abundance: -
d_gene: -
CDR3aa: CASSGYTF
CDR3nt: TGTGCCTCTAGCGGCTACACCTTC

v_gene: TRBV30
j_gene: TRBJ2-7
abundance: -
d_gene: -
CDR3aa: CARGSETYEQYF
CDR3nt: TGTGCCCGGGGGTCCGAAACCTACGAGCAGTACTTC

v_gene: TRBV19
j_gene: TRBJ2-2
abundance: -
d_gene: TRBD1
CDR3aa: CASTLWGTGAIGELFF
CDR3nt: TGTGCCAGTACCCTGTGGGGGACAGGGGCGATCGGGGAGCTGTTTTTT

v_gene: TRBV19
j_gene: TRBJ1-2
abundance: -
d_gene: -
CDR3aa: CASSIVLGVASHGYTF
CDR3nt: TGTGCCAGTAGTATAGTTTTGGGAGTTGCCTCCCATGGCTACACCTTC

v_gene: TRBV7-2
j_gene: TRBJ1-1
abundance: -
d_gene: -
CDR3aa: CASSPTVTEAFF
CDR3nt: TGTGCCAGCAGCCCCACGGTGACTGAAGCTTTCTTT

v_gene: TRBV2
j_gene: TRBJ1-4
abundance: -
d_gene: TRBD1
CDR3aa: CASRYGGQDNEKLFF
CDR3nt: TGTGCCAGCAGATATGGGGGACAGGATAATGAAAAACTGTTTTTT

v_gene: TRBV9
j_gene: TRBJ2-6
abundance: -
d_gene: TRBD1
CDR3aa: CASSPRDRTYSGANVLTF
CDR3nt: TGTGCCAGCAGCCCCCGGGACAGGACTTACTCTGGGGCCAACGTCCTGACTTTC

v_gene: TRBV6-1
j_gene: TRBJ2-2
abundance: -
d_gene: -
CDR3aa: CAREVWGEGTGELFF
CDR3nt: TGTGCCAGGGAGGTGTGGGGGGAAGGAACCGGGGAGCTGTTTTTT